This T cell receptor beta chain was identified in a study of T-cell memory formation after mild COVID-19. Points from the study as a whole: Contracting clones from day 15 to 85 showed balanced CD4/CD8; later expanders favored CD4+. The study found contracting CD4+ clones mainly in CM and EM and contracting CD8+ clones in EMRA. Memory cells collected pre-infection included some clones that later responded, suggesting cross-reactive memory joined.

Each CDR3 protein is one row after TCRdb ran MiXCR on the 5' RACE reads. The repertoire has under 700,000 distinct CDR3 sequences, around 20% of them found once; the top ten carry under 15%. About this clonotype itself: Its antigen remains unknown.

Germline V gene lookup returns CDR1 SGHTA and CDR2 FQGTGA. This CDR3 spans 18 amino acids. The germline V and J ends were trimmed by 1 base and 1 base, with 17 bases remaining between them. The specimen was PBMCs or a T cell subset sorted from them (not recorded which). The source is an adult woman who had mild COVID-19 (a few samples of this study predate the infection). Cell type and time point are not known. The chain employs TRBV7-3 and TRBJ2-1, with D tentatively TRBD2 (6 bases). CDR3 region: CASSLRIGGVGSYNEQFF. DNA for the CDR3: TGTGCCAGCAGCTTAAGGATCGGCGGGGTGGGGTCCTACAATGAGCAGTTCTTC.